This entry lists 3 T cell receptor beta chains sequenced from one sample in a study of beta chain features in type 1 diabetes. All of the isolated RNA was reverse transcribed, so expressed TCRB transcripts were sequenced. The table came from immunoSEQ multiplex PCR; TCRdb's copy has only in-frame clones and leaves some out. The sample holds 600,000 to 650,000 clones, roughly a sixth seen once. The sequenced sample was naive CD4+ T cells from blood. The receptors were sampled from a man aged 18 to 29 in good health.

This clone was counted between two and nine times. This chain joins TRBV6-4 and TRBJ2-3; D is uncertain. V lost 5 bases and J lost 0, with 6 bases in between. The CDR3 loop spans 13 amino acids. The germline CDR1 and CDR2 sequences are MRHNA and SNTAGT. The CDR3 region has the DNA TGTGCCAGCAGTCCCGACAGCACAGATACGCAGTATTTT. Translation gives CASSPDSTDTQYF.

V is TRBV9 and J is TRBJ2-5; D may be TRBD2 (7 bases). The CDR3 length is 14 residues. V lost 3 bases and J lost 9, with 18 bases in between. CDR1 SGDLS and CDR2 YYNGEE come from the germline V gene. CDR3 protein: CASSGRGAEGAQYF. The CDR3 DNA reads TGTGCCAGCAGCGGACGGGGGGCCGAAGGGGCCCAGTACTTC.

This chain connects TRBV29-1 to TRBJ1-2; 9 bases map to TRBD1. J lost 5 bases, V lost 7 bases, and 5 bases had no gene match. CDR1 is SQVTM, CDR2 ANQGSEA, per germline. The CDR3 is 12 residues long. The chain's CDR3 is CSAQGAGYGYTF. The CDR3 DNA is TGCAGCGCACAGGGGGCAGGATATGGCTACACCTTC.